This T cell receptor beta chain stems from a study of regulatory and conventional T cells in RAG deficiency. Of eight RAG-deficient patients, one had SCID, two Omenn syndrome, five CID or atypical SCID. Germline V lookup: CDR1 SGDLS, CDR2 YYNGEE. CDR3 length: 13 residues. V was cut by 4 bases and J by 2 bases, with 10 bases left in between. Worth noting for this clone: As yet, its antigen is unknown.

The study, taken as a whole, reports: RAG-deficient patients showed markedly lower Shannon entropy and higher Simpson indices than control T-cell subsets. Shorter CDR3s in all patient subsets; >75% Treg-Tconv overlap in Omenn. In Omenn syndrome, sorted "Tregs" may be peripherally activated cells.

TCRdb keeps only in-frame clones here, not all; method: immunoSEQ multiplex PCR. The data show approximately 6,100 clones, 85% to 95% seen once. The chain is built from TRBV9 and TRBJ2-7; D unresolved. The TCR comes from a human donor with RAG deficiency presenting as severe combined immunodeficiency. Sequencing was performed on CD8+ T cells sorted from blood. CDR3: CASSSDGPYEQYF. The CDR3 bases are TGTGCCAGCAGCTCTGACGGCCCCTACGAGCAGTACTTC.